Detailed here is one TCR beta chain. Its target antigen remains unknown. No per-base quality is available; no much larger clone lies one base away. Healthy HIV-negative adults with no recently reported acute infections or vaccinations were included as donors. Only Caucasian adults living in Nashville, Tennessee, USA were represented among the donors. CD4+ T cells were enriched by magnetic negative selection, after which naive cells were positively selected on CD45RA and the negative fraction was taken as the memory subset. Blood was collected by leukapheresis, and PBMCs were isolated by Ficoll-Histopaque density gradient centrifugation and then cryopreserved in liquid nitrogen vapor phase. Analytical flow cytometry was used to check the purity and quantity of every magnetically sorted T cell population. Genomic DNA was isolated from each sorted fraction and quantified by UV absorbance on a Nanodrop 2000c.

Here V drops 4 bases and J drops 4 bases, and the junction holds 12 bases not matched to any gene. The CDR3 contains 16 residues, cysteine and phenylalanine counted. Only the CDR3 portion is preserved as DNA: 48 bases, with reading frame beginning at the first base. The germline V gene provides CDR1 SGHRS and CDR2 YFSETQ. Using the deep immunoSEQ assay, multiplex PCR amplified TCR CDR3 regions from genomic DNA. Genomic DNA extracted from each cell subset was distributed evenly over all wells of several immunoSEQ 96-well plates, and each plate served as one replicate. Each replicate PCR for sorted subsets received about 0.2 ug genomic DNA, equal to roughly 30,000 T cell genomes. Purified libraries were quantified with a Qubit 3.0 fluorometer, sized on a Bioanalyzer 2100, and re-quantified with the KAPA Library Quantification kit. Each immunoSEQ 96-well plate was sequenced on its own single-read 150-cycle Illumina NextSeq 550 flow cell. The authors' pipeline ran thus. Because the immunoSEQ output held only junctional sequences and lacked quality scores, the filtering could not match the filtering applied to full-length reads. Sequences were annotated with PyIR, a Python wrapper for IgBLAST v1.9, and V/J genes and CDR3 were assigned using IMGT germline references. Any read was removed if the V/J assignment was weak (E-value above 1e-6), the CDR3 was missing, or the read contained stop codons, out-of-frame junctions, or ambiguous translated residues. A V3J clonotype was defined by an identical inferred V gene, J gene, and CDR3 amino acid sequence. To compute the percentage overlap between repertoires, the number of shared unique clonotypes was divided by the size of the smaller repertoire. RTK rarefaction, the Chao1 estimator, and Recon v2.1 estimates of unobserved clonotypes were used to assess repertoire richness. Generation probabilities were computed with OLGA for all TCRbeta clonotypes obtained by the gDNA method from a handful of donors. Imported from immuneACCESS, the table was reduced by TCRdb to in-frame sequences with V and J called. These copies leave out some clones; in studies compared against another copy, an unresolved V gene accounts for under half, and the cause of the remainder is not known. V and J calls and clone size follow that table, whereas D and trimming were derived from the DNA. The sample contains around 2.3 million clones, approximately 95% of them found a single time. The leading ten clones occupy about 0.13% of the sample.

This specimen comes from a study of shared clonotypes between healthy human individuals (dated by TCRdb to 2020 to 2022). In the study overall: A couple of women and three men aged 18 to 49 years were included in the cohort. Per donor, leukapheresis produced somewhere between about 0.94 and 9 billion PBMCs. Blood TCR repertoires of about five healthy adults were deeply sequenced to estimate repertoire size and the extent of clonotype sharing between individuals. Libraries were prepared and TCR repertoires were sequenced by different laboratories using diverse techniques, in order to increase sequencing depth and limit assay-specific biases. For each donor, three plates each were used for CD4 naive and CD4 memory, two plates were used for CD8 naive, and one plate was used for CD8 memory. Study-level results and caveats: Pairwise subsampling led to the expectation that sequencing depth would affect the degree of clonotype sharing among donors. Sharing across a few donors was observed for about 5% of naive CD4, 3.5% of naive CD8, over 2% of memory CD4, and roughly 0.4% of memory CD8 clonotypes. Naive subsets generally had larger estimated clonotype richness than memory subsets did. Because the study included only a small number of donors, the genetic and exposure-history diversity represented was limited. Compared with non-shared clonotypes, clonotypes shared by all four sorted-subset donors had higher generation probabilities. Sampling was restricted to blood, and TCR repertoires in tissue are likely to differ from TCR repertoires in blood. Rarefaction of sorted-subset datasets indicated incomplete sequencing despite the large sequencing depth.

This TCR derives from a man between 18 and 29 years old in good health. The source material was naive CD4+ T cells sorted from blood. The sample's cell subset or site, from its label and the paper: CD45RA+ positively selected. The chain is made from TRBV5-1 and TRBJ1-1, with TRBD1 identical over 8 junction bases. The CDR3: CASSPGGDRLATEAFF. The base sequence is TGCGCCAGCAGCCCAGGAGGGGACAGGCTGGCCACTGAAGCTTTCTTT.